The clone carrying this T cell receptor beta chain was counted many times. The antigen is not known. According to the study, TCR beta libraries were built with iRepertoire HTBI primers and CDR3-region Arm-PCR. One entry per CDR3 protein results from TCRdb running MiXCR on the multiplex PCR reads. The table has a few hundred thousand distinct CDR3 sequences, 20% to 25% seen once. These data originate in a study of regulatory T cells in long-lasting Graves disease. Study conclusions and caveats: Persistent disease was characterized by preferential usage of TRBV28, TRBJ1-2 and TRBJ2-5. Persistent Graves' patients showed less TCR diversity than newly diagnosed patients showed.

This CDR3 comprises 16 residues. V lost 5 bases, J lost 0 bases, and 16 bases lay in between. Germline V gene data show CDR1 as MDHEN and CDR2 as SYDVKM. Time point specified: newly diagnosed GD, antithyroid drugs for less than 3 months. After RNA was extracted from PBMCs, the TCR library was made from it. The sample here was peripheral blood mononuclear cells (PBMCs), taken at new diagnosis, from a patient treated with antithyroid drugs. The sequence was obtained from a female donor with Graves disease. This chain uses TRBV28 with TRBJ1-2; weak D call: TRBD1 (6 bases). CDR3 loop: CASSIQGYQPNYGYTF. The CDR3 region has the DNA TGTGCCAGCAGTATACAGGGTTATCAACCTAACTATGGCTACACCTTC.